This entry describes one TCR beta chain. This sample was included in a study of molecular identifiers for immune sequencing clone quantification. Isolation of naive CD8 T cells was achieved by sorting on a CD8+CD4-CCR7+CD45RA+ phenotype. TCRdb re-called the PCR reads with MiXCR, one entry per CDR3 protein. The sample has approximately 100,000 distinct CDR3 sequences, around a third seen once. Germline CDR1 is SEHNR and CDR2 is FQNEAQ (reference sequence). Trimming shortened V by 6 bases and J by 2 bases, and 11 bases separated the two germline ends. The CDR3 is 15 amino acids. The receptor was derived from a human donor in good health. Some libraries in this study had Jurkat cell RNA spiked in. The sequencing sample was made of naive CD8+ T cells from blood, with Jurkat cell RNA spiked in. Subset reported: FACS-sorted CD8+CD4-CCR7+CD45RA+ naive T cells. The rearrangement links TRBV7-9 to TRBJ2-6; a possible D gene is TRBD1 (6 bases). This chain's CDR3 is CASRAGDTGANVLTF. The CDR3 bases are TGTGCCAGCAGGGCAGGGGACACTGGGGCCAACGTCCTGACTTTC.